These 16 T cell receptor beta chains originate from one sample sequenced in a study of cytomegalovirus exposure and HLA in healthy donors. The primer mix had 60 Vbeta and 13 Jbeta primers. Method: immunoSEQ multiplex PCR; TCRdb's copy keeps in-frame clones and lacks some. The table records over 50,000 clones, around 83% of them present only once. Specimen: PBMCs. The receptors stem from a man in his forties or fifties in good health and CMV-seronegative.

J is TRBJ2-5 and V is TRBV19, with TRBD1 matching 10 bases. The CDR3 covers 16 residues. CDR1 and CDR2 (germline): LNHDA, SQIVND (reference sequence). Losses at the gene ends were 2 bases for V and 4 bases for J; bases not matched to a gene: 7. The DNA of the CDR3 is TGTGCCAGTAGTATACGACAGGGGGCGGGTGGAGAGACCCAGTACTTC. This translates into CASSIRQGAGGETQYF. The full variable domain, with the rest looked up from reference TRBV19 and TRBJ2-5, is DGGITQSPKYLFRKEGQNVTLSCEQNLNHDAMYWYRQDPGQGLRLIYYSQIVNDFQKGDIAEGYSVSREKKESFPLTVTSAQKNPTAFYLCASSIRQGAGGETQYFGPGTRLLVL.

The chain joins TRBV6-6 to TRBJ1-1; 9 nucleotides match TRBD1. Germline V gene lookup returns CDR1 MNHNY and CDR2 SVGAGI (reference sequence). This CDR3 has 13 amino acids. The J segment lost 5 bases and the V segment lost 4 bases, leaving 2 bases of the junction unmatched. The CDR3 here is CASSSGQGTEAFF. In DNA form, the CDR3 reads TGTGCCAGCAGTTCTGGACAGGGGACTGAAGCTTTCTTT.

The chain carries TRBV11-2 and TRBJ2-5; a weak D match, TRBD1 (6 bases). V was shortened by 1 base and J by 7 bases, with 13 bases between the two germline ends. The CDR3 covers 14 residues. Germline V gene sequence: CDR1 SGHAT, CDR2 FQNNGV. DNA of the CDR3: TGTGCCAGCAGCTTAGTCAGGGGAGAGGGGACCCAGTACTTC. It specifies CASSLVRGEGTQYF.

This clone has just a few counts. V gene TRBV4-1 combines with J gene TRBJ2-1, with 9 bases aligning to TRBD2. The CDR3 loop spans 18 amino acids. Looked up from germline, CDR1 is MGHRA and CDR2 is YSYEKL. Trimming took 0 bases from V and 5 from J; bases not matched to a gene: 11. CDR3 amino acids: CASSQEASGVARDNEQFF. The CDR3 DNA sequence: TGCGCCAGCAGCCAAGAAGCTAGCGGGGTGGCACGGGACAATGAGCAGTTCTTC.

V gene TRBV10-2 combines with J gene TRBJ1-1, with TRBD1 matching over 7 bases. Per the germline V gene, CDR1 is WSHSY and CDR2 is SAAADI. This CDR3 region has 15 residues. Trimming removed 6 bases from V and 4 bases from J; junction bases left unmatched: 11. CDR3 sequence: CASRDRTHGGTEAFF. CDR3 nucleotide sequence: TGCGCCAGCAGGGACAGGACACACGGGGGCACTGAAGCTTTCTTT.

The genes are TRBV18 and TRBJ2-3, with 15 bases matching TRBD2. Germline CDR1 and CDR2: KGHSH and LQKENI. This CDR3 comprises 15 residues. V lost 3 bases to trimming and J lost 7 bases; unmatched junction nucleotides: 2. The CDR3 reads CASSPGTSGGNTQYF. The DNA of the CDR3 is TGTGCCAGCTCACCTGGGACTAGCGGGGGGAATACGCAGTATTTT.

The genes are TRBV29-1 and TRBJ2-1; D gene unclear. The ends were cut back, 5 bases at V and 0 bases at J, with 11 bases in the middle. Germline V gene lookup returns CDR1 SQVTM and CDR2 ANQGSEA. The CDR3 has 14 amino acids. CDR3 region: CSVSLGRSYNEQFF. CDR3 coding DNA: TGCAGCGTTAGTCTGGGCCGCTCCTACAATGAGCAGTTCTTC.

The chain has TRBV29-1 and TRBJ1-1; a possible D gene is TRBD1 (5 bases). Germline assignment: CDR1 SQVTM and CDR2 ANQGSEA. This CDR3 spans 16 amino acids. Trimming cost V 6 bases and J 0 bases, with 20 bases left between them. The CDR3 spells CSVGGTYKPMNTEAFF. Written as DNA, the CDR3 is TGCAGCGTAGGAGGGACTTACAAACCCATGAACACTGAAGCTTTCTTT.

The J gene is TRBJ2-3, the V gene TRBV5-6, with D possibly being TRBD2 (5 bases). The CDR3 sequence is 16 residues long. From germline, CDR1 is SGHDT and CDR2 YYEEEE. Trimming left V 0 bases short and J 6 bases short, with 17 bases between. In nucleotides, the CDR3 is TGTGCCAGCAGCTTGGAGACGAGCGTGCGGGTGGATACGCAGTATTTT. It specifies CASSLETSVRVDTQYF.

V usage is TRBV19 and J usage is TRBJ1-6; 8 nucleotides align to TRBD1. Germline CDR1 reads LNHDA; CDR2 reads SQIVND (reference sequence). V lost 9 bases, J lost 0 bases, and 4 bases stayed unmatched. There are 15 residues in the CDR3. The CDR3 region has the DNA TGTGCCAGCTCTACAGGGGGCTCCTATAATTCACCCCTCCACTTT. This encodes CASSTGGSYNSPLHF.

The V and J genes are TRBV19 and TRBJ1-2; 10 bases match TRBD1. V lost 3 bases, J lost 4 bases, and 8 bases stayed unmatched. Germline lookup yields CDR1 LNHDA and CDR2 SQIVND (reference sequence). CDR3 size: 16 residues. The CDR3 DNA reads TGTGCCAGTAGTATTACCGGGACAGGGGTTAGCTATGGCTACACCTTC. This sequence encodes CASSITGTGVSYGYTF.

This chain joins TRBV30 and TRBJ2-2, with 9 bases aligning to TRBD1. The CDR3 runs 16 residues. The V and J ends lost 1 base and 2 bases, in that order; junction bases with no gene match: 5. Per germline, CDR1 GTSNPN and CDR2 SVGIG (reference sequence). The chain's CDR3 is CAWSARTGANTGELFF. The CDR3 bases are TGTGCCTGGAGTGCCCGGACAGGGGCCAACACCGGGGAGCTGTTTTTT.

The J gene is TRBJ2-4, the V gene TRBV14, with D uncertain. V was trimmed by 1 base and J by 0 bases, leaving 7 bases between them. Germline loops: CDR1 SGHDN, CDR2 FVKESK. CDR3 length: 15 amino acids. The CDR3 DNA sequence: TGTGCCAGCAGCCAAGGACTCCTAGCCAAAAACATTCAGTACTTC. It encodes CASSQGLLAKNIQYF.

This clone has a single count. The rearrangement joins TRBV9 to TRBJ2-4; the match to TRBD2 covers 8 bases. The length of the CDR3 is 16 residues. CDR1 SGDLS and CDR2 YYNGEE come from the germline V gene. V shed 4 bases, J shed 0 bases, and the junction held 6 bases outside the gene matches. CDR3: CASSPLAGLAKNIQYF. The CDR3 bases are TGTGCCAGCAGCCCCTTAGCGGGGCTAGCCAAAAACATTCAGTACTTC.

This clone turned up a few times. This rearrangement joins TRBV4-3 to TRBJ2-1; D gene ambiguous. The V end was cut by 0 bases, the J end by 0 bases, with 6 bases between. CDR1 is LGHNA and CDR2 is YSLEER in the germline V gene. The length of the CDR3 is 15 residues. CDR3 bases: TGCGCCAGCAGCCAAGACTATAGCTCCTACAATGAGCAGTTCTTC. Amino acid sequence: CASSQDYSSYNEQFF.

The table lists this clone with a count of one. The chain links TRBV10-2 to TRBJ2-7; 11 positions agree with TRBD1. The length of the CDR3 is 16 residues. Germline CDR1 reads WSHSY; CDR2 reads SAAADI. With 8 bases clipped from V and 5 bases from J, the junction kept 14 bases outside the gene matches. The CDR3 loop is CASHPTRDRGGHEQYF. The CDR3 DNA follows: TGCGCCAGCCACCCTACCCGGGACAGGGGGGGCCACGAGCAGTACTTC.